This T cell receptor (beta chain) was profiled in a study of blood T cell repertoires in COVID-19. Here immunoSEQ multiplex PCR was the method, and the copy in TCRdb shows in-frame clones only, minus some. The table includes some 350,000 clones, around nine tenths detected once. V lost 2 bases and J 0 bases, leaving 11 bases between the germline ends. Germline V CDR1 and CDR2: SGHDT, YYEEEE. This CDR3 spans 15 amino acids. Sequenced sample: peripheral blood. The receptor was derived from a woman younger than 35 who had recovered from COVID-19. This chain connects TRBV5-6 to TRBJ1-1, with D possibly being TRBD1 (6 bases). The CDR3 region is CASSFLQGVNTEAFF. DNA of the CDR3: TGTGCCAGCAGCTTTTTACAGGGAGTGAACACTGAAGCTTTCTTT.